This T cell receptor (beta chain) stems from a study of CD4 T cells in relation to SARS-CoV-2 and coronaviruses. Study-wide background: ViraFEST: roughly 10-day antigen culture of PBMCs, then TCR beta CDR3 sequencing.

Sorted naive or memory CD4+ cells met CEF peptides for approximately ten days. Remarks on this clone: The antigen is undetermined.

This CDR3 has 14 residues. Germline CDR1 is MNHEY and CDR2 is SMNVEV (reference sequence). V lost 4 bases, J lost 7 bases, and 11 bases lay in between. Sequencing was performed with immunoSEQ multiplex PCR; in TCRdb, only in-frame clones are kept and a portion is missing. The sample consists of roughly 43,000 clones, roughly 87% of them appearing once. The rearrangement links TRBV27 to TRBJ1-6; maybe TRBD1 (5 bases). This TCR was recovered from an adult with COVID-19. Input material: naive CD4+ T cells from PBMCs, cultured in vitro. The subset was: naive CD4+ T cells isolated by negative enrichment. CDR3 protein: CASSWTGVNSPLHF. Written as DNA, the CDR3 is TGTGCCAGCAGTTGGACGGGGGTAAATTCACCCCTCCACTTT.